This TCR beta chain was identified during a study of T cell repertoires in cytomegalovirus infection. Looking at the study overall: Shared public TCR beta signatures pointed to both CMV infection and a matching HLA type.

The V gene's germline CDR1 is MGHRA and CDR2 YSYEKL. This CDR3 has 15 residues. Germline trimming cut 1 base from V and 5 bases from J; bases unmatched to any gene: 6. TCRdb re-called the reads with MiXCR, one entry per CDR3 protein. Found here are nearly 550,000 distinct CDR3 sequences, approximately 16% of them singletons; the top ten hold more than 20%. Findings and limits, study-wide: HLA-C-restricted CMV clonotypes gave the most frequent clonotype in two of eight donors. The study identified carriers of CMV plus the relevant HLA from cumulative public TCR beta family frequency.

This clonotype has a count of ten or more. The antigen is not known. This receptor was obtained from a human donor in good health (CMV status not recorded). Some clones in this sample may be carry-over from other donors' samples. The V call is TRBV4-1, the J call TRBJ2-7; 9 nucleotides align to TRBD2. Sequencing input: CD8+ T cells from PBMCs. CDR3 sequence reads: CASSQGGLALHEQYF. The DNA for the CDR3 is TGCGCCAGCAGCCAAGGGGGACTAGCTTTACACGAGCAGTACTTC.